Listed below are T cell receptor beta chains from one sample, sequenced in a study of early stage breast cancer tumors. Assay: immunoSEQ multiplex PCR; the TCRdb copy retains only in-frame clones and omits some. In the table there are 9,000 to 10,000 clones, around three fifths of which are singletons. The sequencing input was breast tumor tissue. The receptors were sampled from a person in their sixties with breast cancer. Each CDR3 is given with its conserved first and last residue. A D gene is named only where the DNA matches it firmly. A row's size may be missing; if present it is once, few, many or a size class.

J | V | D | size | DNA | CDR3
TRBJ2-7 | TRBV7-9 | NA | NA | TGTGCCAGCAGCTCTGAGTTCTACGAGCAGTACTTC | CASSSEFYEQYF
TRBJ2-1 | TRBV6-5 | NA | NA | TGTGCCAGCAGTTCCAGGGGAGCCAATGAGCAGTTCTTC | CASSSRGANEQFF
TRBJ2-1 | TRBV7-8 | NA | NA | TGTGCCAGCAGCTTCCTAAGGGGGGGAGGACCCTACAATGAGCAGTTCTTC | CASSFLRGGGPYNEQFF
TRBJ2-7 | TRBV20-1 | NA | NA | TGCAGTGCTAGGGACACCTACGAGCAGTACTTC | CSARDTYEQYF
TRBJ1-6 | TRBV9 | NA | NA | TGTGCCAGCAGCGTAGGGCAGGGGCAATCTTCACCCCTCCACTTT | CASSVGQGQSSPLHF
TRBJ2-1 | TRBV4-2 | TRBD2 | NA | TGTGCCAGCAGCCAACTAGCGGGGGGTGCCGATGAGCAGTTCTTC | CASSQLAGGADEQFF
TRBJ2-7 | TRBV2 | TRBD1 | NA | TGTGCCAGCAGTGGAGGGGACAGTGTTTTCTGGAACTTC | CASSGGDSVFWNF
TRBJ1-1 | TRBV5-1 | NA | few | TGCGCCAGCAGCAGGGGACCGAACACTGAAGCTTTCTTT | CASSRGPNTEAFF
TRBJ2-3 | TRBV6-1 | TRBD2 | once | TGTGCCAGCAGTGAAGCGATGGGAGGGATGGCAGATACGCAGTATTTT | CASSEAMGGMADTQYF
TRBJ2-1 | TRBV5-6 | NA | NA | TGTGCCAGCAGCAGGCCCTTGGGGGAGCAGTTCTTC | CASSRPLGEQFF
TRBJ1-5 | TRBV7-8 | TRBD1 | few | TGTGCCAGCAGCGTCGGACAGGGGCACGCTCAGCCCCAGCATTTT | CASSVGQGHAQPQHF
TRBJ2-5 | TRBV29-1 | NA | NA | TGCAGCGTTGTCGTGGGCCAAGAGACCCAGTACTTC | CSVVVGQETQYF
TRBJ2-5 | TRBV7-2 | NA | NA | TGTGCCAGCAGCCCAGGCCGGGGAGAGACCCAGTACTTC | CASSPGRGETQYF
TRBJ1-4 | TRBV9 | TRBD1 | NA | TGTGCCAGCAGCGTAGGTCAGGGGGGTGAAAAACTGTTTTTT | CASSVGQGGEKLFF
TRBJ2-7 | TRBV29-1 | TRBD1 | NA | TGCAGCGTTGAGGGGGACAGGGGGACAAGCTCCTACGAGCAGTACTTC | CSVEGDRGTSSYEQYF
TRBJ1-3 | TRBV28 | NA | NA | TGTGCCAGCAGTCGGGACGGCTCTGGAAACACCATATATTTT | CASSRDGSGNTIYF